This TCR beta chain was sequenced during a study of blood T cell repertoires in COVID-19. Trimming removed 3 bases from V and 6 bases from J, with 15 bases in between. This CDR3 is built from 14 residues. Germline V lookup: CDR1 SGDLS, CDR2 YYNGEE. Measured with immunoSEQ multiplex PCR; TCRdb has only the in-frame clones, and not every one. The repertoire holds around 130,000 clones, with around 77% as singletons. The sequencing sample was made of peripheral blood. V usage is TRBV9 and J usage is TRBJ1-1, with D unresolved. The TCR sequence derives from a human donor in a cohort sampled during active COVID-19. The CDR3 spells CASSAGRRISEAFF. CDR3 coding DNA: TGTGCCAGCAGCGCCGGGAGACGGATATCTGAAGCTTTCTTT. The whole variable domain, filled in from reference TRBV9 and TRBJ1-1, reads DSGVTQTPKHLITATGQRVTLRCSPRSGDLSVYWYQQSLDQGLQFLIQYYNGEERAKGNILERFSAQQFPDLHSELNLSSLELGDSALYFCASSAGRRISEAFFGQGTRLTVV.